A single sample gave rise to the 4 T cell receptor beta chains below, sequenced in a study of T-cell memory formation after mild COVID-19. TCRdb used MiXCR to reprocess the 5' RACE reads, holding one entry per CDR3 protein. The repertoire holds about 15,000 distinct CDR3 sequences, 20% to 30% seen once, with 50% to 60% in the top ten. The specimen sequenced was PBMCs or a T cell subset sorted from them (not recorded which). The source of these receptors is a man between 18 and 29 years old who had mild COVID-19 (a few samples of this study predate the infection). Cell type and time point are not known.

In this sample, this clonotype turned up many times. The chain joins TRBV6-5 to TRBJ2-3, with D possibly TRBD1 on 6 matching bases. V lost 2 bases and J 4 bases, leaving 13 bases between the germline ends. CDR3 length: 15 residues. Germline loops: CDR1 MNHEY, CDR2 SVGAGI. The CDR3 spells CASSYGTGIPDTQYF. CDR3 coding DNA: TGTGCCAGCAGTTACGGAACAGGGATACCAGATACGCAGTATTTT.

This clonotype was observed at least ten times. This rearrangement joins TRBV19 to TRBJ2-5; D remains ambiguous. The CDR3 has 13 residues. The ends were cut back, 3 bases at V and 2 bases at J, with 7 bases in the middle. Germline-derived CDR1 and CDR2 are LNHDA and SQIVND (reference sequence). CDR3 residues: CASSIIRQETQYF. In nucleotides, the CDR3 is TGTGCCAGTAGTATCATCAGGCAAGAGACCCAGTACTTC.

This clonotype has a count of ten or more. V usage is TRBV7-9 and J usage is TRBJ2-2; 8 nucleotides match TRBD2. CDR3 length: 16 residues. Per the germline V gene, CDR1 is SEHNR and CDR2 is FQNEAQ (reference sequence). V gave up 5 bases and J gave up 2 bases; unmatched junction bases: 7. This chain's CDR3 is CASSHQRGTNTGELFF. CDR3 nucleotide sequence: TGTGCCAGCAGCCACCAGCGGGGGACCAACACCGGGGAGCTGTTTTTT. The full variable domain, rest sourced from reference TRBV7-9 and TRBJ2-2, is DTGVSQNPRHKITKRGQNVTFRCDPISEHNRLYWYRQTLGQGPEFLTYFQNEAQLEKSRLLSDRFSAERPKGSFSTLEIQRTEQGDSAMYLCASSHQRGTNTGELFFGEGSRLTVL.

This clonotype was observed at least ten times. CDR3 in amino acids: CASSQGRGLGTEAFF. The CDR3 nucleotides are TGCGCCAGCAGCCAAGGCAGGGGGCTAGGGACTGAAGCTTTCTTT. This sequence joins TRBV4-3 and TRBJ1-1; 8 nucleotides match TRBD1. Germline assignment: CDR1 LGHNA and CDR2 YSLEER. Losses at the gene ends were 1 base for V and 5 bases for J; bases not matched to a gene: 6. This CDR3 region has 15 residues.